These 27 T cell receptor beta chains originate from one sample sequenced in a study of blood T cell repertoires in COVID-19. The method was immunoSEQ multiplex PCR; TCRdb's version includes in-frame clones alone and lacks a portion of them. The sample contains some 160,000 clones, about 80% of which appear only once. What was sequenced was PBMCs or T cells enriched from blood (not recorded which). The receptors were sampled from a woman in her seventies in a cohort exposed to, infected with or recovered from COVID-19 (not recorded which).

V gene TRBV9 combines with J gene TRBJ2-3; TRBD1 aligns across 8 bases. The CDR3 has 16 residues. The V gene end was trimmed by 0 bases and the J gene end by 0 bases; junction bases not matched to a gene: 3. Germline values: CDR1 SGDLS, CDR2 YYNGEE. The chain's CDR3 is CASSVGGDRSTDTQYF. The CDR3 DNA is TGTGCCAGCAGCGTAGGTGGGGACAGGAGCACAGATACGCAGTATTTT.

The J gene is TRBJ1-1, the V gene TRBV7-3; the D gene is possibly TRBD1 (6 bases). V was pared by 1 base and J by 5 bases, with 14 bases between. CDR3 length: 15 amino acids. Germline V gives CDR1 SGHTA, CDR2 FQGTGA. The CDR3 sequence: CASSLMGGPYTEAFF. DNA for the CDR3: TGTGCCAGCAGCTTAATGGGGGGGCCATATACTGAAGCTTTCTTT.

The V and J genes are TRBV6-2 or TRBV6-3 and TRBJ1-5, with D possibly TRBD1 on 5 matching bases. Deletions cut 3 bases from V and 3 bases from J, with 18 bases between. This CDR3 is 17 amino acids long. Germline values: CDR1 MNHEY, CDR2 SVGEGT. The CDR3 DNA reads TGTGCCAGCAGTTATGCCCAGCGTGGGGGGACCAATCAGCCCCAGCATTTT. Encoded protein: CASSYAQRGGTNQPQHF.

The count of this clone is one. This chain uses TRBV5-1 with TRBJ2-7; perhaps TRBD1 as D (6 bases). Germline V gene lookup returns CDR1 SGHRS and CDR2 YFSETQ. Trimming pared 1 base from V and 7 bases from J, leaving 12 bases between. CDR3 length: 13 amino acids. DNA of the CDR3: TGCGCCAGCAGCTTGATTTGGCAGGGGGAGCAGTACTTC. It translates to CASSLIWQGEQYF. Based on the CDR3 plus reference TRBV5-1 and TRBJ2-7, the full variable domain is KAGVTQTPRYLIKTRGQQVTLSCSPISGHRSVSWYQQTPGQGLQFLFEYFSETQRNKGNFPGRFSGRQFSNSRSEMNVSTLELGDSALYLCASSLIWQGEQYFGPGTRLTVT.

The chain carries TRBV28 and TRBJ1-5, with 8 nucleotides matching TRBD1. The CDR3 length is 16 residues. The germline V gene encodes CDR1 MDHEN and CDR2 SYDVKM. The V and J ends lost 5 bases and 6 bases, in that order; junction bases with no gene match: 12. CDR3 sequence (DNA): TGTGCCAGCAGTCCTACTTTCAGGGGGCGGCTTCAGCCCCAGCATTTT. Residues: CASSPTFRGRLQPQHF.

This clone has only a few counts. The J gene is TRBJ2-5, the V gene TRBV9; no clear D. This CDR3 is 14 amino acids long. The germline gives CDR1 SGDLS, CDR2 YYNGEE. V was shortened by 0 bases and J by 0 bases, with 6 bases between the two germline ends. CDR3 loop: CASSVGRYQETQYF. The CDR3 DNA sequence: TGTGCCAGCAGCGTAGGGCGGTACCAAGAGACCCAGTACTTC.

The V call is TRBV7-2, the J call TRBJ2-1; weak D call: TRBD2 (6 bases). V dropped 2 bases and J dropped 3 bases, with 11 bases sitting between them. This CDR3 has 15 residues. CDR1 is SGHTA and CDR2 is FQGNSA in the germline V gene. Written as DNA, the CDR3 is TGTGCCAGCAGCTTATTCCCGGGGGTCTACAATGAGCAGTTCTTC. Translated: CASSLFPGVYNEQFF. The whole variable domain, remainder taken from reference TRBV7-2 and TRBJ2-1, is GAGVSQSPSNKVTEKGKDVELRCDPISGHTALYWYRQSLGQGLEFLIYFQGNSAPDKSGLPSDRFSAERTGGSVSTLTIQRTQQEDSAVYLCASSLFPGVYNEQFFGPGTRLTVL.

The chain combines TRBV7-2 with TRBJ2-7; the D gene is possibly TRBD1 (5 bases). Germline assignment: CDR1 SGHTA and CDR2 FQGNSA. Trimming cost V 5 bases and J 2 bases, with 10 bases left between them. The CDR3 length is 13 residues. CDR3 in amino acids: CASSPTVTYEQYF. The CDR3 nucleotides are TGTGCCAGCAGCCCGACAGTAACCTACGAGCAGTACTTC.

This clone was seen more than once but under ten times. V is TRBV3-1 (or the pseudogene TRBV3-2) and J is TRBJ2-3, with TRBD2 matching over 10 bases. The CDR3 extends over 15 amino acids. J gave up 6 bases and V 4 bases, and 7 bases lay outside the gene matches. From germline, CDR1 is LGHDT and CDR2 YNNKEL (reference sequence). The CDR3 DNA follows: TGTGCCAGCAGCCCAACTATAGCGGGAGGTGATACGCAGTATTTT. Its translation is CASSPTIAGGDTQYF.

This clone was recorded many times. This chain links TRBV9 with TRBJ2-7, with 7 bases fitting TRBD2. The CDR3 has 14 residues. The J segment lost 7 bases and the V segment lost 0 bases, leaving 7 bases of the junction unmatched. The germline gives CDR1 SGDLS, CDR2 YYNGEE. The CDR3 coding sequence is TGTGCCAGCAGCGTAGGGCTAGCGGAGGGGGAGCAGTACTTC. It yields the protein CASSVGLAEGEQYF. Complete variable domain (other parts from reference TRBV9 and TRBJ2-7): DSGVTQTPKHLITATGQRVTLRCSPRSGDLSVYWYQQSLDQGLQFLIQYYNGEERAKGNILERFSAQQFPDLHSELNLSSLELGDSALYFCASSVGLAEGEQYFGPGTRLTVT.

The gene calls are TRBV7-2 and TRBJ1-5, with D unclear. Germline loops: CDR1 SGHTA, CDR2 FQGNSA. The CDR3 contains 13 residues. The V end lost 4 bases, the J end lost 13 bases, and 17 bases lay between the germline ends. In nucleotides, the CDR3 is TGTGCCAGCAGCTCTGGGGAGGGTAGGCCACAGCATTTT. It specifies CASSSGEGRPQHF.

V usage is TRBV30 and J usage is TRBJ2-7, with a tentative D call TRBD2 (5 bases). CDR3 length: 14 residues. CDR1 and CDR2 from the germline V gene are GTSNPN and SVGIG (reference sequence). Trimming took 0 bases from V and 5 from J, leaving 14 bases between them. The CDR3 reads CAWSVIGSGNEQYF. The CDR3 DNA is TGTGCCTGGAGTGTAATAGGGTCGGGAAACGAGCAGTACTTC. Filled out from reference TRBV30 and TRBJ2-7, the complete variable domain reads SQTIHQWPATLVQPVGSPLSLECTVEGTSNPNLYWYRQAAGRGLQLLFYSVGIGQISSEVPQNLSASRPQDRQFILSSKKLLLSDSGFYLCAWSVIGSGNEQYFGPGTRLTVT.

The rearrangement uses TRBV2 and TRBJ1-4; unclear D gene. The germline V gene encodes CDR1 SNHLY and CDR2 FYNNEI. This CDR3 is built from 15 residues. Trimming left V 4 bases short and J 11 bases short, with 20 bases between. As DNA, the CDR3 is TGTGCCAGCAGTGGGTCCGACACATTATTGGCCAAACTGTTTTTT. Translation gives CASSGSDTLLAKLFF.

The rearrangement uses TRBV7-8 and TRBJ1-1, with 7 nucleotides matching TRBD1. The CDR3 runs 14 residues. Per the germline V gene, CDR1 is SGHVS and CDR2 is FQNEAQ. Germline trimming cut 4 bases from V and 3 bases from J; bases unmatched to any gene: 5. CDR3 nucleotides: TGTGCCAGCAGCTCCCACAGGGGATACACTGAAGCTTTCTTT. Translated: CASSSHRGYTEAFF.

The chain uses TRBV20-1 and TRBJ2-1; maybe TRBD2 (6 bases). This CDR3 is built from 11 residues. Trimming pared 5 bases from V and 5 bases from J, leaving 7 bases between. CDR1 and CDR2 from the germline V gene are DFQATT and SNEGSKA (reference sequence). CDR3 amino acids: CSAGGHNEQFF. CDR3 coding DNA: TGCAGTGCTGGAGGGCACAATGAGCAGTTCTTC.

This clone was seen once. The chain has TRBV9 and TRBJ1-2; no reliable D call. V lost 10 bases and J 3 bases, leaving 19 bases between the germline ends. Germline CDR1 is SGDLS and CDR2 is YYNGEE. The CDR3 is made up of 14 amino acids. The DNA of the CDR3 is TGTGCCTCCTCCATGGGCAGTTTGGACTATGGCTACACCTTC. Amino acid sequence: CASSMGSLDYGYTF.

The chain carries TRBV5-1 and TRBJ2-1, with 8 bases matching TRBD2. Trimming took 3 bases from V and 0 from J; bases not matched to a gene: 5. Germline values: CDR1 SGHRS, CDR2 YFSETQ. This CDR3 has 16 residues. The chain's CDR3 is CASSYVLAGSYNEQFF. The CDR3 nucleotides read TGCGCCAGCAGCTACGTGCTAGCGGGCTCCTACAATGAGCAGTTCTTC.

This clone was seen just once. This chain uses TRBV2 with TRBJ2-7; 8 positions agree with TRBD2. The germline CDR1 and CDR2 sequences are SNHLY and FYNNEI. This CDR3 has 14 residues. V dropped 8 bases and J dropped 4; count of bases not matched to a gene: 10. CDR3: CASVSAGVHYEQYF. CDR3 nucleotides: TGTGCCAGCGTGTCAGCGGGAGTCCATTACGAGCAGTACTTC.

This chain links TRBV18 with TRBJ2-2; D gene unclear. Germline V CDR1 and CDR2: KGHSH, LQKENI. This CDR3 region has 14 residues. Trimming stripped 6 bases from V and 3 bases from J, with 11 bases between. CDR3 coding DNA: TGTGCCAGCTCTCAGTTCCCTTACACCGGGGAGCTGTTTTTT. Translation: CASSQFPYTGELFF.

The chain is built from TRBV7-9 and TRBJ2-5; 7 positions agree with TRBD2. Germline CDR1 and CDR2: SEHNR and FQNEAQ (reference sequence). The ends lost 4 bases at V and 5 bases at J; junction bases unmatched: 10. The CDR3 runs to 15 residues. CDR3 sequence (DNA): TGTGCCAGCAGCTCCATGGGAGGGGCCGGGGAGACCCAGTACTTC. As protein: CASSSMGGAGETQYF.

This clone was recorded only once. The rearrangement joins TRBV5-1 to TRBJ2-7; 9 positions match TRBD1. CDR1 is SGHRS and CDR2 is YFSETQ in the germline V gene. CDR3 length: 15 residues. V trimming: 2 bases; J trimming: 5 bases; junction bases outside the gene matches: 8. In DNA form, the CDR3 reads TGCGCCAGCAGCTTTATGATTGGGACAGGGCACGAGCAGTACTTC. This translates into CASSFMIGTGHEQYF.

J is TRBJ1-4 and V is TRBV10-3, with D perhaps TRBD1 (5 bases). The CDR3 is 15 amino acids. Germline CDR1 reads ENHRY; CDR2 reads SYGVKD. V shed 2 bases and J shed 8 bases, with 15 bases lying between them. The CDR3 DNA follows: TGTGCCATCAGTGAGGCTCAAGGGGCTTTAGAAAAACTGTTTTTT. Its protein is CAISEAQGALEKLFF.

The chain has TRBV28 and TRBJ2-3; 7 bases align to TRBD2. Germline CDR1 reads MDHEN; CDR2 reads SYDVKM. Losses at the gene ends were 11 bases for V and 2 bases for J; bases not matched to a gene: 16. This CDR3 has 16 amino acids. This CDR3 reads CAAVSFLAANTDTQYF. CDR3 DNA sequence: TGTGCCGCCGTCTCGTTCCTAGCGGCTAACACAGATACGCAGTATTTT.

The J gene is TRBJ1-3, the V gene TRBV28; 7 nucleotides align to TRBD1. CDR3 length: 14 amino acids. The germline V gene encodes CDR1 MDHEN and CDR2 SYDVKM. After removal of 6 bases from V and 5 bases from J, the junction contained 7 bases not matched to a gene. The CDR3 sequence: CASRVSQGRNTIYF. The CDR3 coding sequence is TGTGCCAGCAGAGTATCACAGGGGAGAAACACCATATATTTT.

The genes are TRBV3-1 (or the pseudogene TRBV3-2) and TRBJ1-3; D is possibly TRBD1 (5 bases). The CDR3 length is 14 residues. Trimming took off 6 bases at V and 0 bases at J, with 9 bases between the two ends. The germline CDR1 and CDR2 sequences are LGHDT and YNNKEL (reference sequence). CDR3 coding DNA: TGTGCCAGCAGACGACAGAGCTCTGGAAACACCATATATTTT. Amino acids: CASRRQSSGNTIYF.

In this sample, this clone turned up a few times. The CDR3 nucleotides are TGTGCCAGCAGTGATGTACAGCCCGTTGACGAGCAGTTCTTC. Translation: CASSDVQPVDEQFF. The chain carries TRBV25-1 and TRBJ2-1; unclear D gene. With 3 bases removed from V and 10 bases from J, the gap between germline ends came to 16 bases. The CDR3 runs 14 residues. Germline V lookup: CDR1 MGHDK, CDR2 SYGVNS. The full variable domain, in which reference TRBV25-1 and TRBJ2-1 provide the parts outside the CDR3, is EADIYQTPRYLVIGTGKKITLECSQTMGHDKMYWYQQDPGMELHLIHYSYGVNSTEKGDLSSESTVSRIRTEHFPLTLESARPSHTSQYLCASSDVQPVDEQFFGPGTRLTVL.

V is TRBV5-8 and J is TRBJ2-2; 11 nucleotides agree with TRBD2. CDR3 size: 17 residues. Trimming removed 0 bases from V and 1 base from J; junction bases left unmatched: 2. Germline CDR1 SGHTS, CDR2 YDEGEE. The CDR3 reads CASSLAGTSGNTGELFF. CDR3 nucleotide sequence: TGTGCCAGCAGCTTGGCCGGGACTAGCGGGAACACCGGGGAGCTGTTTTTT.